The 7 T cell receptor beta chains below were found in one sample sequenced in a study of T cell repertoires in cytomegalovirus infection. These receptors are not linked to any known antigen. In TCRdb, the reads were re-called with MiXCR into one record per CDR3 protein. The table includes some 350,000 distinct CDR3 sequences, 25% to 30% detected once. Material: cultured PBMCs, obtained from culture after CMV antigen stimulation. These receptors were collected from a human donor in good health (CMV status not recorded). Some clones in this sample may be carry-over from other donors' samples.

V and J are TRBV20-1 and TRBJ2-3; TRBD2 matches at 8 bases. The CDR3 runs 16 residues. Germline V gene sequence: CDR1 DFQATT, CDR2 SNEGSKA (reference sequence). With 7 bases clipped from V and 4 bases from J, the junction kept 16 bases outside the gene matches. CDR3 region: CSGAKGLGGGADTQYF. CDR3 in DNA: TGCAGTGGGGCTAAGGGACTAGGAGGAGGGGCAGATACGCAGTATTTT.

The CDR3 spells CASGFRTGLTDTQYF. The CDR3 nucleotides read TGTGCTAGTGGTTTCAGGACAGGGCTCACAGATACGCAGTATTTT. The chain links TRBV12-5 to TRBJ2-3, with TRBD1 identical over 8 bases. With V trimmed by 3 bases and J by 2 bases, 4 bases remained unmatched. CDR1 is LGHNT, CDR2 FRNRAP, per germline. The CDR3 covers 15 residues.

The V gene is TRBV7-9, the J gene TRBJ2-5; no reliable D call. From germline, CDR1 is SEHNR and CDR2 FQNEAQ (reference sequence). With 2 bases removed from V and 1 base from J, the gap between germline ends came to 14 bases. CDR3 size: 16 residues. The CDR3 coding sequence is TGTGCCAGCAGCTTAATGTTATCCCTCCTCCAAGAGACCCAGTACTTC. Residues: CASSLMLSLLQETQYF.

This clonotype was observed a few times. The chain joins TRBV19 to TRBJ1-2; D possibly corresponds to TRBD1 (6 bases). Trimming cost V 0 bases and J 7 bases, with 15 bases left between them. The germline V gene encodes CDR1 LNHDA and CDR2 SQIVND (reference sequence). There are 15 residues in the CDR3. The CDR3 reads CASSIDHRVRSGYTF. The CDR3 bases are TGTGCCAGTAGTATAGATCACAGGGTGAGGAGTGGCTACACCTTC.

This clonotype was recorded a few times. The chain has TRBV12-3 or TRBV12-4 and TRBJ1-2; D possibly corresponds to TRBD1 (5 bases). The CDR3 has 18 amino acids. V lost 3 bases and J lost 0, with 20 bases in between. This CDR3 reads CASSFSWPGYGSNYGYTF. The CDR3 nucleotides read TGTGCCAGCAGTTTTTCGTGGCCAGGGTATGGGTCTAACTATGGCTACACCTTC.

The J gene is TRBJ2-1, the V gene TRBV7-9; D ambiguous. V was clipped by 2 bases and J by 6 bases, with 17 bases between them. The CDR3 has 16 residues. The germline gives CDR1 SEHNR, CDR2 FQNEAQ (reference sequence). The CDR3: CASSLQVGIPSNEQFF. The CDR3 region has the DNA TGTGCCAGCAGCTTACAGGTTGGAATTCCCAGCAATGAGCAGTTCTTC.

The chain is built from TRBV6-1 and TRBJ1-6; D is possibly TRBD1 (6 bases). CDR1 and CDR2 (germline): MNHNS, SASEGT. The length of the CDR3 is 14 residues. Trimming pared 6 bases from V and 4 bases from J, leaving 10 bases between. CDR3 in DNA: TGTGCCAGCAGACCCGGACAGTATAATTCACCCCTCCACTTT. Its translation: CASRPGQYNSPLHF.